A selection of T cell receptor beta chains follows, all from one sample in a study of T-cell memory formation after mild COVID-19. Via MiXCR, TCRdb re-called the 5' RACE reads, giving one row per CDR3 protein. The sample holds roughly 150,000 distinct CDR3 sequences, approximately 15% seen once. Material for sequencing was PBMCs or a T cell subset sorted from them (not recorded which). Source of these receptors: an adult woman who had mild COVID-19 (a few samples of this study predate the infection). Cell type and time point are not known. CDR3s include the opening cysteine and the closing phenylalanine or tryptophan. D genes are given only for firm matches. Not all rows give a size; the values are once, few, many and, for expanded clones, a class.

D | J | V | size | DNA | CDR3
TRBD2 | TRBJ2-2 | TRBV6-5 | few | TGTGCCAGCAGTTACGTAGCGGGAGTTGACCCCGGGGAGCTGTTTTTT | CASSYVAGVDPGELFF
- | TRBJ2-1 | TRBV7-9 | - | TGTGCCAGCAGTTCTCCCGCCGACAATGAGCAGTTCTTC | CASSSPADNEQFF
TRBD2 | TRBJ2-5 | TRBV6-5 | - | TGTGCCAGCAGTGTTCCGGGACTAGCGGGAGAGAGCGAGACCCAGTACTTC | CASSVPGLAGESETQYF
- | TRBJ2-7 | TRBV7-6 | - | TGTGCCAGCAGCTTAGGGGCCGAGCAGTACTTC | CASSLGAEQYF
- | TRBJ2-5 | TRBV4-3 | few | TGCGCCAGCAGCCAAGATGGGATCATAGAGACCCAGTACTTC | CASSQDGIIETQYF
- | TRBJ2-4 | TRBV14 | - | TGTGCCAGCAGCATCACCGGGACAACAAACATTCAGTACTTC | CASSITGTTNIQYF
TRBD1 | TRBJ2-7 | TRBV10-2 | - | TGCGCCACCCAGGGACAGGGGGCCTACGAGCAGTACTTC | CATQGQGAYEQYF
- | TRBJ2-1 | TRBV12-3/TRBV12-4 | - | TGTGCCAGCAGCGAGACTTCGTGGGGGAGAGCTAAAACGAATGAGCAGTTCTTC | CASSETSWGRAKTNEQFF
TRBD1 | TRBJ1-1 | TRBV19 | - | TGTGCCAGTAGTATAGGGGACAGAGACTCTGAAGCTTTCTTT | CASSIGDRDSEAFF
- | TRBJ1-1 | TRBV5-1 | few | TGCGCCAGCAGCCTTGGGACGGGTACTGAAGCTTTCTTT | CASSLGTGTEAFF
- | TRBJ2-4 | TRBV4-1 | - | TGCGCCAGCAGCCAAGAGCCGTCCCTGGGGCTAGCCAAAAACATTCAGTACTTC | CASSQEPSLGLAKNIQYF
- | TRBJ2-2 | TRBV21-1 | many | TGTGCCAGCAGCCCGGGGGGATTCCGTGCCGGGGAGCTGTTTTTT | CASSPGGFRAGELFF
TRBD1 | TRBJ2-7 | TRBV10-3 | few | TGTGCCATCAGTGGGGCTCCAGACAGGGGCGGCTGGTACGAGCAGTACTTC | CAISGAPDRGGWYEQYF
- | TRBJ1-1 | TRBV19 | many | TGTGCCAGTAGTACCGATCAGGGAAGGAACACTGAAGCTTTCTTT | CASSTDQGRNTEAFF
- | TRBJ1-4 | TRBV10-3 | few | TGTGCCATCAGTGAGTCGACAGGTACTAATGAAAAACTGTTTTTT | CAISESTGTNEKLFF
TRBD2 | TRBJ2-1 | TRBV20-1 | - | TGCAGTGCTAGTCACGTGGCTAGCGGGACCTACAATGAGCAGTTCTTC | CSASHVASGTYNEQFF
- | TRBJ2-7 | TRBV7-9 | many | TGTGCCAGCAGCTTAACAGGACCCTCCTACGAGCAGTACTTC | CASSLTGPSYEQYF
TRBD1 | TRBJ2-1 | TRBV6-6 | few | TGTGCCAGCAGTTTTTCGCCACCTACAGGGGGAATCTACAATGAGCAGTTCTTC | CASSFSPPTGGIYNEQFF
TRBD2 | TRBJ2-1 | TRBV12-3/TRBV12-4 | many | TGTGCCAGCAGTTTAGGAGGACTAGCGGGAGGGCCGAGTTACAATGAGCAGTTCTTC | CASSLGGLAGGPSYNEQFF
- | TRBJ1-2 | TRBV18 | - | TGTGCCAGCTCACCAGAGGGACTAACTAACTATGGCTACACCTTC | CASSPEGLTNYGYTF